A single sample gave rise to the 16 T cell receptor beta chains below, sequenced in a study of immune cell composition in non-small cell lung cancer. The method was immunoSEQ multiplex PCR; TCRdb's version includes in-frame clones alone and lacks a portion of them. The table includes over 12,000 clones, under 75% detected once. Sequenced: lung tumor tissue. Source of these receptors: a human donor with non-small cell lung cancer.

The chain employs TRBV18 and TRBJ2-1, with TRBD2 as a possible D gene (6 bases). Trimming stripped 5 bases from V and 9 bases from J, with 11 bases between. The CDR3 consists of 12 residues. The germline gives CDR1 KGHSH, CDR2 LQKENI. CDR3 coding DNA: TGTGCCAGCTCATCCCGGGACTGTGAGCAGTTCTTC. This codes for CASSSRDCEQFF.

This chain joins TRBV7-3 and TRBJ1-1, with D perhaps TRBD1 (5 bases). The V gene lost 5 bases and the J gene lost 5 bases, with 18 bases spanning the gap. The CDR3 extends over 15 amino acids. Germline V gene sequence: CDR1 SGHTA, CDR2 FQGTGA. The CDR3 DNA follows: TGTGCCAGCAGCCCTTCCAGGGCTCATCTAACTGAAGCTTTCTTT. This codes for CASSPSRAHLTEAFF.

V and J are TRBV18 and TRBJ1-5; TRBD1 matches 7 bases. CDR3 size: 15 residues. Germline V gene lookup returns CDR1 KGHSH and CDR2 LQKENI. Trimming removed 6 bases from V and 5 bases from J; junction bases left unmatched: 10. This CDR3 is CASSPGQARDQPQHF. In DNA form, the CDR3 reads TGTGCCAGCTCTCCAGGACAGGCCAGAGATCAGCCCCAGCATTTT.

V usage is TRBV30 and J usage is TRBJ1-5; 11 bases match TRBD1. J lost 4 bases, V lost 0 bases, and 8 bases had no gene match. Germline V lookup: CDR1 GTSNPN, CDR2 SVGIG (reference sequence). The CDR3 is 17 amino acids. CDR3 nucleotides: TGTGCCTGGAGTGTACGGAGGGACAGGGGGAGGAATCAGCCCCAGCATTTT. This encodes CAWSVRRDRGRNQPQHF.

The chain combines TRBV7-2 with TRBJ2-3; TRBD1 might be the D (6 bases). The CDR3 totals 17 residues. Germline lookup yields CDR1 SGHTA and CDR2 FQGNSA. V gave up 1 base and J gave up 1 base, with 15 bases separating them. CDR3 protein: CASSLGVGGSGTDTQYF. CDR3 DNA: TGTGCCAGCAGCTTAGGGGTAGGGGGTAGCGGCACAGATACGCAGTATTTT.

A word on this clone: At one end the junction does not follow the germline gene, possibly because of a read error. CDR3 residues: CASSLYPKQGENEQFF. The CDR3 nucleotides read TGTGCTAGCAGCTTATACCCCAAACAGGGAGAAAATGAGCAGTTCTTC. The gene calls are TRBV7-7 and TRBJ2-1; D is perhaps TRBD1 (6 bases). The CDR3 contains 16 residues. Germline assignment: CDR1 SSHAT and CDR2 FNYEAQ (reference sequence).

This clone has more than one count but fewer than ten. This chain uses TRBV4-1 with TRBJ2-7, with D possibly matching TRBD1 (6 bases). The germline V gene encodes CDR1 MGHRA and CDR2 YSYEKL. V was shortened by 4 bases and J by 6 bases, with 16 bases between the two germline ends. The CDR3 sequence is 14 residues long. This CDR3 reads CASSPQTGTSEQYF. The CDR3 DNA reads TGCGCCAGCAGCCCCCAAACAGGGACATCCGAGCAGTACTTC.

The chain is built from TRBV9 and TRBJ2-3; D is ambiguous. This CDR3 is 13 amino acids long. With 4 bases removed from V and 6 bases from J, the gap between germline ends came to 12 bases. Germline lookup yields CDR1 SGDLS and CDR2 YYNGEE. The CDR3 sequence is CASSPYGSDTQYF. The CDR3 region has the DNA TGTGCCAGCAGCCCGTATGGCTCTGATACGCAGTATTTT.

The V call is TRBV5-6, the J call TRBJ1-1; no clear D gene. From germline, CDR1 is SGHDT and CDR2 YYEEEE. V was shortened by 0 bases and J by 4 bases, with 10 bases between the two germline ends. The CDR3 consists of 14 residues. In nucleotides, the CDR3 is TGTGCCAGCAGCTTGGGCCTCAGGATCACTGAAGCTTTCTTT. Translating gives CASSLGLRITEAFF. Supplemented by reference TRBV5-6 and TRBJ1-1, the full variable domain reads DAGVTQSPTHLIKTRGQQVTLRCSPKSGHDTVSWYQQALGQGPQFIFQYYEEEERQRGNFPDRFSGHQFPNYSSELNVNALLLGDSALYLCASSLGLRITEAFFGQGTRLTVV.

This rearrangement joins TRBV6-6 to TRBJ1-5, with D perhaps matching TRBD1 (5 bases). The CDR3 covers 16 residues. CDR1 is MNHNY, CDR2 SVGAGI, per germline (reference sequence). Trimming left V 2 bases short and J 5 bases short, with 16 bases between. The CDR3 sequence is CASSYGSGTGDQPQHF. CDR3 DNA sequence: TGTGCCAGCAGTTACGGTTCCGGGACTGGGGATCAGCCCCAGCATTTT.

The chain links TRBV10-3 to TRBJ2-3, with D maybe TRBD1 (5 bases). V was cut by 6 bases and J by 2 bases, with 15 bases left in between. Germline CDR1 ENHRY, CDR2 SYGVKD. This CDR3 spans 15 amino acids. CDR3 sequence: CAIRDDSSPTDTQYF. CDR3 DNA: TGTGCCATCAGGGACGACAGCTCCCCCACAGATACGCAGTATTTT.

The chain's CDR3 is CASSTRTGNTEAFF. CDR3 sequence (DNA): TGTGCCAGCAGCACTAGGACAGGGAACACTGAAGCTTTCTTT. V gene TRBV9 combines with J gene TRBJ1-1, with 7 bases matching TRBD1. CDR1 and CDR2 from the germline V gene are SGDLS and YYNGEE. V lost 4 bases and J lost 1; bases outside the gene matches: 4. The CDR3 loop spans 14 amino acids.

The chain joins TRBV4-1 to TRBJ2-5; tentative D call: TRBD1 (6 bases). The CDR3 totals 16 residues. Trimming took off 1 base at V and 1 base at J, with 13 bases between the two ends. Germline V gene data show CDR1 as MGHRA and CDR2 as YSYEKL. The CDR3 DNA follows: TGCGCCAGCAGCCAAGGTCCCCTAGGGGGCCAAGAGACCCAGTACTTC. The encoded protein is CASSQGPLGGQETQYF.

This clone was seen a handful of times. J is TRBJ2-2 and V is TRBV14; a possible D gene is TRBD1 (6 bases). CDR3 length: 17 residues. Germline CDR1 is SGHDN and CDR2 is FVKESK. With 4 bases removed from V and 5 bases from J, the gap between germline ends came to 20 bases. The CDR3 DNA is TGTGCCAGCAGCCCCCCGGACAGTGGGGCTGGAACCGGGGAGCTGTTTTTT. Its translation: CASSPPDSGAGTGELFF.

The chain is built from TRBV9 and TRBJ2-7; TRBD1 aligns across 7 bases. V was pared by 3 bases and J by 6 bases, with 18 bases of the junction left unmatched. Germline V CDR1 and CDR2: SGDLS, YYNGEE. This CDR3 spans 17 amino acids. The chain's CDR3 is CASSASNFGTAFTEQYF. CDR3 in DNA: TGTGCCAGCAGCGCCTCAAATTTCGGGACAGCCTTTACCGAGCAGTACTTC.

V is TRBV11-2 and J is TRBJ1-1, with D possibly being TRBD1 (5 bases). Germline V gene lookup returns CDR1 SGHAT and CDR2 FQNNGV. CDR3 length equals 14 residues. Trimming pared 5 bases from V and 1 base from J, leaving 11 bases between. Here the CDR3 reads CASSPQAGNTEAFF. The DNA for the CDR3 is TGTGCCAGCAGCCCACAGGCCGGGAACACTGAAGCTTTCTTT.